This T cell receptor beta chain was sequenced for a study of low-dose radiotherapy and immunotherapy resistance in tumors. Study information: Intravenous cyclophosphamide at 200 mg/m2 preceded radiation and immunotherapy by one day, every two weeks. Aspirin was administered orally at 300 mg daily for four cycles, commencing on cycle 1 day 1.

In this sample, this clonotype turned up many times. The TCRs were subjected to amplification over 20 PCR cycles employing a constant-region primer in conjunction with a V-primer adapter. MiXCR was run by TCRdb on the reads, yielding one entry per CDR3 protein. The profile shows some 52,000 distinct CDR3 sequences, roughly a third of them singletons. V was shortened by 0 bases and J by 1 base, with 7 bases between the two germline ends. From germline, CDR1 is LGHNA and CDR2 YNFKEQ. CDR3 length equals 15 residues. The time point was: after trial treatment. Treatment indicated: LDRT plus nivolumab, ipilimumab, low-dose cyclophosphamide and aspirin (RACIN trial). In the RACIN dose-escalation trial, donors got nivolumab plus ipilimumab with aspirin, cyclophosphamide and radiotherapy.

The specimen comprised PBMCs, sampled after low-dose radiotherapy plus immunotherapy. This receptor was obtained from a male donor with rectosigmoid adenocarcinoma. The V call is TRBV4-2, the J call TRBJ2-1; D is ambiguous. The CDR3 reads CASSQEDISYNEQFF. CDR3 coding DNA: TGTGCCAGCAGCCAAGAAGACATTTCCTACAATGAGCAGTTCTTC.